This T cell receptor beta chain is drawn from a study of CD8+ T cells in alopecia areata. Overall study findings and caveats: Scalp samples also yield sequences from resident alphabeta T cells of normal skin. Alopecia totalis/universalis scalp especially showed more expanded CD8+ clones than normal scalp.

RNA extraction and reverse transcription yielded cDNA as sequencing template. Clones were read by immunoSEQ multiplex PCR, and TCRdb kept only the in-frame ones, dropping some. The repertoire holds around 150,000 clones, with approximately 56% as singletons. Sorting separated CD4+ and CD8+ T cells out of PBMCs. The CDR3 is 13 amino acids. From germline, CDR1 is SQVTM and CDR2 ANQGSEA. V lost 3 bases, J lost 2 bases, and 8 bases lay in between. This clone was counted a few times. Its cognate antigen is unknown. This chain joins TRBV29-1 and TRBJ2-1; no clear D gene. Material: CD8+ T cells sorted from blood. The TCR comes from a human donor in good health. CDR3 in amino acids: CSVETSTYNEQFF. CDR3 sequence (DNA): TGCAGCGTTGAGACCAGCACCTACAATGAGCAGTTCTTC.